The rows below give T cell receptor beta chains drawn from one sample of a study of PD-1 blockade in classical Hodgkin lymphoma. The assay was immunoSEQ multiplex PCR, and TCRdb's table has in-frame clones only and misses some. In the table there are around 10,000 clones, approximately 80% of which are singletons. Specimen: peripheral blood mononuclear cells (PBMCs), collected before the second cycle of nivolumab. The receptors here all came from a human donor with classical Hodgkin lymphoma. Each CDR3 is given with its conserved first and last residue. A D gene is named only where the DNA matches it firmly. Size values are once, few and many counts, or a class for expanded clones, and some rows have none.

NA	TRBV2	TRBJ2-4	TRBD2	CASSELAGPLAKNIQYF	TGTGCCAGCAGTGAACTAGCGGGACCCCTGGCCAAAAACATTCAGTACTTC
once	TRBV6-1	TRBJ1-1	TRBD1	CASSTGAGAFF	TGTGCCAGCAGCACAGGGGCGGGGGCTTTCTTT
NA	TRBV6-1	TRBJ2-1	TRBD2	CASSPLAGGPNEQFF	TGTGCCAGCAGTCCCCTAGCGGGAGGGCCGAATGAGCAGTTCTTC
few	TRBV7-2	TRBJ2-7	TRBD2	CASSYGLAYEQYF	TGTGCCAGCAGCTACGGACTAGCCTACGAGCAGTACTTC
NA	TRBV28	TRBJ2-7	TRBD2	CASRTGLAFYEQYF	TGTGCCAGCAGAACAGGACTAGCATTTTACGAGCAGTACTTC
once	TRBV28	TRBJ1-6	NA	CASRAGREYNSPLHF	TGTGCCAGCAGGGCCGGACGGGAATATAATTCACCCCTCCACTTT
few	TRBV6-1	TRBJ1-2	TRBD1	CASRETRGSYGYTF	TGTGCCAGCAGAGAAACCAGGGGGAGCTATGGCTACACCTTC
NA	TRBV7-8	TRBJ2-7	NA	CASSLDTTYEQYF	TGTGCCAGCAGCTTGGACACCACCTACGAGCAGTACTTC
NA	TRBV7-9	TRBJ2-1	TRBD2	CASSPLTSVRTESYNEQFF	TGTGCCAGCAGCCCATTGACTAGCGTTCGTACGGAGTCCTACAATGAGCAGTTCTTC
once	TRBV25-1	TRBJ1-1	NA	CASRRVNTEAFF	TGTGCCAGCCGCCGCGTGAACACTGAAGCTTTCTTT
NA	TRBV7-8	TRBJ1-5	NA	CASSPMTGNQPQHF	TGTGCCAGCAGCCCAATGACGGGAAATCAGCCCCAGCATTTT
NA	TRBV11-1	TRBJ2-5	NA	CASSLSRRRAGETQYF	TGTGCCAGCAGCTTATCCAGGAGAAGGGCTGGGGAGACCCAGTACTTC
NA	TRBV30	TRBJ1-6	NA	CAWSALGRYNSPLHF	TGTGCCTGGTCAGCATTGGGACGGTATAATTCACCCCTCCACTTT
NA	TRBV6-5	TRBJ2-5	NA	CASSYEGGGVETQYF	TGTGCCAGCAGTTACGAAGGGGGCGGGGTAGAGACCCAGTACTTC
NA	TRBV28	TRBJ1-1	NA	CASRGGGWYTEAFF	TGTGCCAGCAGGGGGGGTGGGTGGTACACTGAAGCTTTCTTT
NA	TRBV4-1	TRBJ1-1	NA	CASSQVSGRLNTEAFF	TGCGCCAGCAGCCAAGTATCGGGTCGGTTGAACACTGAAGCTTTCTTT
NA	TRBV6-1	TRBJ2-1	NA	CASMGNNEQFF	TGTGCCAGCATGGGTAACAATGAGCAGTTCTTC
NA	TRBV5-1	TRBJ2-7	NA	CASSSSYEQYF	TGCGCCAGCAGCTCCTCCTACGAGCAGTACTTC
NA	TRBV28	TRBJ1-3	NA	CASSGGAYSGNTIYF	TGTGCCAGCAGTGGGGGGGCTTACTCTGGAAACACCATATATTTT
NA	TRBV19	TRBJ1-5	NA	CASSILRGGNQPQHF	TGTGCCAGTAGTATCCTCAGGGGAGGCAATCAGCCCCAGCATTTT
NA	TRBV5-8	TRBJ1-1	TRBD1	CASSLNRGQSTEAFF	TGTGCCAGCAGCTTGAACAGGGGGCAAAGCACTGAAGCTTTCTTT
NA	TRBV7-3	TRBJ1-2	TRBD1	CASRSGTEDYGYTF	TGTGCCAGCAGGTCCGGGACAGAAGACTATGGCTACACCTTC
NA	TRBV7-8	TRBJ1-1	NA	CASSITGDLNTEAFF	TGTGCCAGCAGCATCACGGGAGATTTGAACACTGAAGCTTTCTTT
NA	TRBV6-6	TRBJ1-1	NA	CASSYAGRTEAFF	TGTGCCAGCAGTTACGCAGGTCGCACTGAAGCTTTCTTT
few	TRBV29-1	TRBJ2-7	NA	CSVRTASSYEQYF	TGCAGCGTCCGGACAGCCTCCTCCTACGAGCAGTACTTC
NA	TRBV6-1	TRBJ1-1	NA	CASSVGGENTEAFF	TGTGCCAGCAGTGTGGGGGGAGAGAACACTGAAGCTTTCTTT
NA	TRBV28	TRBJ2-2	TRBD1	CASRPDRAGELFF	TGTGCCAGCAGGCCGGACAGGGCCGGGGAGCTGTTTTTT
NA	TRBV7-8	TRBJ2-5	NA	CASQILQGGETQYF	TGTGCCAGCCAAATTTTACAGGGTGGAGAGACCCAGTACTTC
NA	TRBV7-9	TRBJ1-1	NA	CASSLWGVSLTEAFF	TGTGCCAGCAGCTTATGGGGGGTTTCTCTCACTGAAGCTTTCTTT
few	TRBV30	TRBJ1-3	NA	CAWKKSGNTIYF	TGTGCCTGGAAGAAGTCTGGAAACACCATATATTTT
once	TRBV11-2	TRBJ1-1	TRBD1	CASSPIKGTGNTEAFF	TGTGCCAGCAGCCCCATCAAGGGGACAGGGAACACTGAAGCTTTCTTT
medium-sized	TRBV15	TRBJ1-2	NA	CATSSGLGRRF	TGTGCCACCAGCAGTGGGTTAGGAAGGCGTTTC